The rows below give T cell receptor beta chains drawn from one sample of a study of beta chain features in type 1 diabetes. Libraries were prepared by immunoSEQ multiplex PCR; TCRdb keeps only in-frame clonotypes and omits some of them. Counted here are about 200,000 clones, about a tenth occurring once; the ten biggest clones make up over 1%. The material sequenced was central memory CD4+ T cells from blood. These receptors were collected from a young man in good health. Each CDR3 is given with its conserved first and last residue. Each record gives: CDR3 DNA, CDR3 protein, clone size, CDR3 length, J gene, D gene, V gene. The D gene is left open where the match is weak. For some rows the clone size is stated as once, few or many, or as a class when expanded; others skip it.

TGTGCCAGCAGCTTGATCTCGGACAGGGGATTAAATGAGCAGTTCTTC,CASSLISDRGLNEQFF,.,16,TRBJ2-1,TRBD1,TRBV5-6
TGTGCCAGCAGTGGGTCTAGCGCCGGTGAGCAGTTCTTC,CASSGSSAGEQFF,.,13,TRBJ2-1,.,TRBV25-1
TGTGCCAGCAGTTACGGCCCCTACTATGGCTACACCTTC,CASSYGPYYGYTF,.,13,TRBJ1-2,.,TRBV6-6
TGTGCCTGTTCGACAGGGGGCACAGATACGCAGTATTTT,CACSTGGTDTQYF,.,13,TRBJ2-3,TRBD1,TRBV30
TGTGCCAGCAGTCCGCCTAGCGGGAGGAGCAAGTATTTT,CASSPPSGRSKYF,.,13,TRBJ2-3,TRBD2,TRBV28
TGTGCCAGCAGCCCCCGAGGGCCAGCCGCCTACGAGCAGTACTTC,CASSPRGPAAYEQYF,.,15,TRBJ2-7,.,TRBV9
TGTGCCAGCAGCTTTCGGGACATTCGGAACACTGAAGCTTTCTTT,CASSFRDIRNTEAFF,.,15,TRBJ1-1,.,TRBV13
TGTGCCAGCAGTTCCCCATCCCTAGCGGGAGGCAACGATGAGCAGTTCTTC,CASSSPSLAGGNDEQFF,.,17,TRBJ2-1,TRBD2,TRBV28
TGTGCCAGCAGTTCATCGGGACTAGCGGGAGTCGTCAATGAGCAGTTCTTC,CASSSSGLAGVVNEQFF,.,17,TRBJ2-1,TRBD2,TRBV27
TGTGCCAGCAGTTACTGGACGGAGAGCACAGATACGCAGTATTTT,CASSYWTESTDTQYF,.,15,TRBJ2-3,.,TRBV6-5
TGTGCCAGCTGGGACGGCTTCGCGTGGGAGCAGTACTTC,CASWDGFAWEQYF,few,13,TRBJ2-7,.,TRBV6-1
TGCGCCAGCAGCCCCGGGGGAGTTAATGAGCAGTTCTTC,CASSPGGVNEQFF,few,13,TRBJ2-1,.,TRBV5-1
TGCAGCGTCCAAATGGGACAGGGTAGCACTGAAGCTTTCTTT,CSVQMGQGSTEAFF,.,14,TRBJ1-1,TRBD1,TRBV29-1
TGTGCCAGCAGTCGGGGCCTACAAGAGACCCAGTACTTC,CASSRGLQETQYF,.,13,TRBJ2-5,.,TRBV2
TGTGCCAGCAGCTTAATACGGACGGCCAAAGAGACCCAGTACTTC,CASSLIRTAKETQYF,few,15,TRBJ2-5,.,TRBV7-9
TGTGCCAGCGGATCCCAGACAGGGGGCTCCGGCTACACCTTC,CASGSQTGGSGYTF,.,14,TRBJ1-2,TRBD1,TRBV2
TGTGCCAGCAGCGTAGACAGGGTAGGGAATGAGCAGTTCTTC,CASSVDRVGNEQFF,many,14,TRBJ2-1,TRBD1,TRBV11-2
TGTGCCAGCAGTCTAGCGGGAGTGAAGGACATTCAGTACTTC,CASSLAGVKDIQYF,few,14,TRBJ2-4,TRBD2,TRBV6-1
TGTGCCAGCAGTGAAACGACAGATACGCAGTATTTT,CASSETTDTQYF,many,12,TRBJ2-3,.,TRBV2
TGTGCCAGCAGCCCGGGGAATACGCAGTATTTT,CASSPGNTQYF,many,11,TRBJ2-3,.,TRBV7-9
TGTGCCAGCAGTGGGTTAGCGATGACCGGGGAGCTGTTTTTT,CASSGLAMTGELFF,.,14,TRBJ2-2,.,TRBV27
TGTGCCGGTAGCGGGGACGGCTCTGGGGCCAACGTCCTGACTTTC,CAGSGDGSGANVLTF,.,15,TRBJ2-6,TRBD2,TRBV6-6
TGTGCCTGGAGTGGGGTACAGGGAGATCAGCCCCAGCATTTT,CAWSGVQGDQPQHF,few,14,TRBJ1-5,.,TRBV30
TGTGCCAGCAGTCTCCCGACTAGTGGCGTCACAGATACGCAGTATTTT,CASSLPTSGVTDTQYF,.,16,TRBJ2-3,.,TRBV28
TGTGCCAGCAGACTCGGCAGTAACACAGATACGCAGTATTTT,CASRLGSNTDTQYF,.,14,TRBJ2-3,.,TRBV7-9
TGTGCCAGCAGCCAAGATATCGCCTCGGGGGCAGATACGCAGTATTTT,CASSQDIASGADTQYF,few,16,TRBJ2-3,.,TRBV14
TGTGCCAGCGATAGGGCCCTAGGGGAGGAGACCCAGTACTTC,CASDRALGEETQYF,many,14,TRBJ2-5,.,TRBV6-1
TGTGCCAGCTCACTCAATTGGGCCTACAATGAGCAGTTCTTC,CASSLNWAYNEQFF,few,14,TRBJ2-1,.,TRBV18
TGTGCCAGCAGCTTAGGTTTCACAGATACGCAGTATTTT,CASSLGFTDTQYF,few,13,TRBJ2-3,.,TRBV7-2
TGTGCCAGCAGCCCAGGAGCGGGGAGAGATACGCAGTATTTT,CASSPGAGRDTQYF,few,14,TRBJ2-3,TRBD2,TRBV7-2
TGTGCCAGCAGTGAAGGCCAGCTCTCTGGGGCCAACGTCCTGACTTTC,CASSEGQLSGANVLTF,many,16,TRBJ2-6,.,TRBV25-1
TGCGCCAGCAGCTTCGGCCCCCCCACGGTGAACACTGAAGCTTTCTTT,CASSFGPPTVNTEAFF,.,16,TRBJ1-1,.,TRBV5-1
TGTGCCAGCAGCGCTAGCGGGCCCTCCTACAATGAGCAGTTCTTC,CASSASGPSYNEQFF,.,15,TRBJ2-1,TRBD2,TRBV2
TGTGCCATCAGGGGACTAGCGGGAGGTACCTACGAGCAGTACTTC,CAIRGLAGGTYEQYF,.,15,TRBJ2-7,TRBD2,TRBV10-3
TGTGCCACCAGCAGGACCCCGGGGTCAGAGTTCCAATTGTTCTTC,CATSRTPGSEFQLFF,.,15,TRBJ2-1,.,TRBV15
TGTGCCAGCAGCGTAGGTCTACTAGCGAGCTACGAGCAGTACTTC,CASSVGLLASYEQYF,.,15,TRBJ2-7,TRBD2,TRBV9
TGCGCCAGCAAATTAAACACCGGGGAGCTGTTTTTT,CASKLNTGELFF,few,12,TRBJ2-2,.,TRBV5-1
TGTGCCAGCAGCGCCCCTAAGGGTAGACCCTACAATGAGCAGTTCTTC,CASSAPKGRPYNEQFF,.,16,TRBJ2-1,.,TRBV9
TGCAGCGCCCGGGGCGGACTAGCGGACTACAATGAGCAGTTCTTC,CSARGGLADYNEQFF,few,15,TRBJ2-1,TRBD2,TRBV29-1
TGTGCCAGCAGCTTTAGACCACACACTGAAGCTTTCTTT,CASSFRPHTEAFF,.,13,TRBJ1-1,.,TRBV7-2
TGTGCCAGCAGCCCGGGGCTTACAGATACGCAGTATTTT,CASSPGLTDTQYF,.,13,TRBJ2-3,.,TRBV11-2
TGTGCCAGCTCATCGGGACAGGGGACCTACGAGCAGTACTTC,CASSSGQGTYEQYF,few,14,TRBJ2-7,TRBD1,TRBV18
TGTGCCAGCAGCGCAGGCAGGTCAGATACGCAGTATTTT,CASSAGRSDTQYF,few,13,TRBJ2-3,.,TRBV9
TGTGCCAGCAGCCGTGACAGGGGTTTTGAGACCCAGTACTTC,CASSRDRGFETQYF,.,14,TRBJ2-5,TRBD1,TRBV5-4
TGCGCCAGCAGCTTGGGAACACAGAGCAATCAGCCCCAGCATTTT,CASSLGTQSNQPQHF,.,15,TRBJ1-5,.,TRBV5-1
TGTGCCACCATAAGGGGACAGTCCTACAATGAGCAGTTCTTC,CATIRGQSYNEQFF,few,14,TRBJ2-1,TRBD1,TRBV19
TGTGCCAGCAGCTACAAATCGACAGGGCGATACACCGGGGAGCTGTTTTTT,CASSYKSTGRYTGELFF,few,17,TRBJ2-2,TRBD1,TRBV27
TGTGCCAGCACTCAATCCAACAGGGGCAATCAGCCCCAGCATTTT,CASTQSNRGNQPQHF,.,15,TRBJ1-5,.,TRBV7-2
TGCGCCAGCAGCCAACCAGGTAAGGGCACTGAAGCTTTCTTT,CASSQPGKGTEAFF,.,14,TRBJ1-1,.,TRBV4-1
TGTGCCAGCAGTTCCTGGACTGCCAATGAGCAGTTCTTC,CASSSWTANEQFF,few,13,TRBJ2-1,.,TRBV6-5